A selection of T cell receptor beta chains follows, all from one sample in a study of control samples from healthy donors and cancer patients. Clones were sequenced by immunoSEQ multiplex PCR, and TCRdb holds only the in-frame ones, with some missing. This table has some 51,000 clones, roughly 95% appearing once. The sequencing input was blood. Source of these receptors: a woman in her late teens or twenties in good health. Each CDR3 is given with its conserved first and last residue. The D gene is left open where the match is weak. The listing skips clone size in some rows; elsewhere it reads once, few, many or a size class.

CDR3 DNA | CDR3 protein | clone size | V gene | D gene | J gene
TGTGCCAGCAGCTTGGCGGCTAGCGGGAAGATGGGTACGCAGTATTTT | CASSLAASGKMGTQYF | NA | TRBV5-6 | TRBD2 | TRBJ2-3
TGTGCCAGCAGTCTAGCGGGGACTAGCACAGATACGCAGTATTTT | CASSLAGTSTDTQYF | NA | TRBV2 | TRBD2 | TRBJ2-3
TGTGCCAGCAGCCCCCGACTAGCGGGGGGGCAAGGGAACACCGGGGAGCTGTTTTTT | CASSPRLAGGQGNTGELFF | NA | TRBV9 | TRBD2 | TRBJ2-2
TGTGCCAGCAGCCTGGCTATCTATAGACCTTTCGAGCAGTACTTC | CASSLAIYRPFEQYF | NA | TRBV5-5 | NA | TRBJ2-7
TGTGCCAGCAGTTCCGGGACTAGCGGGGGGAGTGAGCAGTTCTTC | CASSSGTSGGSEQFF | NA | TRBV27 | TRBD2 | TRBJ2-1
TGCGCCAGCAGCCAAGGTCAGGGGGAGACCCAGTACTTC | CASSQGQGETQYF | NA | TRBV4-3 | NA | TRBJ2-5
TGTGCCAGCAGCGTAGGACTAGCGAAAGAGACCCAGTACTTC | CASSVGLAKETQYF | NA | TRBV9 | TRBD2 | TRBJ2-5
TGTGCCAGCAGCTCAGGGACTAGGGACGGTACGCAGTATTTT | CASSSGTRDGTQYF | NA | TRBV5-8 | TRBD2 | TRBJ2-3
TGTGCCAGCAGCGTTACGCCCAGGGACCGTGACAATGAGCAGTTCTTC | CASSVTPRDRDNEQFF | NA | TRBV9 | NA | TRBJ2-1
TGTGCCAGCAGGGGGGCCGGGACAGGGTCCGGTGAGCAGTACTTC | CASRGAGTGSGEQYF | NA | TRBV5-8 | TRBD1 | TRBJ2-7
TGTGCCAGCAGCTTAAAAACTTATGGCTACACCTTC | CASSLKTYGYTF | NA | TRBV7-2 | NA | TRBJ1-2
TGTGCCAGCAGTTTAAGGTCTCCCTCCTTT | CASSLRSPSF | NA | TRBV28 | NA | TRBJ1-1
TGTGCCAGCAGCGAAGGGCAGGGAGGTGAAAAACTGTTTTTT | CASSEGQGGEKLFF | once | TRBV9 | NA | TRBJ1-4
TGTGCCAGTAGTATTTATAGCGGGGCGGGCACCGGGGAGCTGTTTTTT | CASSIYSGAGTGELFF | NA | TRBV19 | TRBD2 | TRBJ2-2
TGTGCCAGTAGTATAGAAATACAGGGCAGCAATCAGCCCCAGCATTTT | CASSIEIQGSNQPQHF | NA | TRBV19 | NA | TRBJ1-5
TGTGCCAGCTCACCGTTACAGGGGAACACTGAAGCTTTCTTT | CASSPLQGNTEAFF | NA | TRBV18 | NA | TRBJ1-1
TGCGCCAGCAGCCAACTCGATCTGGACACCGGGGAGCTGTTTTTT | CASSQLDLDTGELFF | NA | TRBV4-3 | NA | TRBJ2-2
TGTGCCAGCAGAGGGGAAGAGAAGTACCAAGAGACCCAGTACTTC | CASRGEEKYQETQYF | NA | TRBV21-1 | NA | TRBJ2-5
TGTGCCAGCAGTTTACTGGGGGCTTCAGACGAGCAGTACTTC | CASSLLGASDEQYF | NA | TRBV28 | NA | TRBJ2-7
TGCGCCAGCAGCTTGAGACAGTGGGGAGGGAACACTGAAGCTTTCTTT | CASSLRQWGGNTEAFF | NA | TRBV5-1 | NA | TRBJ1-1
TGTGCCAGCAGTCGAACCGGGACGGACTATGGCTACACCTTC | CASSRTGTDYGYTF | NA | TRBV6-4 | NA | TRBJ1-2
TGCGCCAGCAGGGTGATGGCGAACACTGAAGCTTTCTTT | CASRVMANTEAFF | NA | TRBV5-1 | NA | TRBJ1-1
TGTGCCAGCAGGGACCAAACAGCGGGCGGTCAGCCCCAGCATTTT | CASRDQTAGGQPQHF | NA | TRBV2 | NA | TRBJ1-5
TGTGCCAGCAGTGCAATACAGGGAGCTGAGCAGTTCTTC | CASSAIQGAEQFF | NA | TRBV7-3 | NA | TRBJ2-1
TGTGCCAGCAGTTTACCAGGTCAGGTAGCGGGGGCCTACGAGCAGTACTTC | CASSLPGQVAGAYEQYF | NA | TRBV28 | TRBD2 | TRBJ2-7
TGTGCCAGCAGCCAAGGCTTCAGTGCTAACTATGGCTACACCTTC | CASSQGFSANYGYTF | NA | TRBV3-1/TRBV3-2 | NA | TRBJ1-2
TGTGCCAGCAGCCAAGATTGGACCTCTGGAAACACCATATATTTT | CASSQDWTSGNTIYF | NA | TRBV14 | NA | TRBJ1-3
TGTGCCAGCAGCGTCCAACAGGGGATGGAGACCCAGTACTTC | CASSVQQGMETQYF | NA | TRBV28 | TRBD1 | TRBJ2-5
TGTGCCAGCAGTGTAGGGGGTTCGACCTACGAGCAGTACTTC | CASSVGGSTYEQYF | NA | TRBV2 | NA | TRBJ2-7
TGCGCCAGCAGCCGGGACACCAGCTCTGGGGCCAACGTCCTGACTTTC | CASSRDTSSGANVLTF | NA | TRBV5-1 | NA | TRBJ2-6
TGTGCCAGCAGTGACGGGGATGGGGAAGGCTACACCTTC | CASSDGDGEGYTF | medium-sized | TRBV6-4 | NA | TRBJ1-2
TGCGCCAGCAGCCTCGATCATCGCGCTCAAACAGGGGATCAGCCCCAGCATTTT | CASSLDHRAQTGDQPQHF | NA | TRBV4-3 | TRBD1 | TRBJ1-5
TGCGCCAGCAGCTTAGGAGGGGGGGGCACCGGGGAGCTGTTTTTT | CASSLGGGGTGELFF | NA | TRBV5-1 | NA | TRBJ2-2
TGTGCCATCAGTGGGACCTCAACTAATGAAAAACTGTTTTTT | CAISGTSTNEKLFF | NA | TRBV10-3 | NA | TRBJ1-4
TGTGCCAGCAGTTTCCGAAACGGTTCTGTTGTCTATGGCTACACCTTC | CASSFRNGSVVYGYTF | NA | TRBV28 | NA | TRBJ1-2
TGTGCCACCAGCAGAGATCGAGCCAGGGGAAATACTAACTATGGCTACACCTTC | CATSRDRARGNTNYGYTF | NA | TRBV15 | NA | TRBJ1-2
TGTGCCAGCAGCTTATGGGTGCGGCCGGCTAATGAAAAACTGTTTTTT | CASSLWVRPANEKLFF | NA | TRBV7-9 | NA | TRBJ1-4
TGTGCCAGCAGTTACACCTCCGGGAATACATACACTGAAGCTTTCTTT | CASSYTSGNTYTEAFF | NA | TRBV6-5 | NA | TRBJ1-1
TGTGCCAGCAGCACCCAGCAAATAGGAACCGGGGAGCTGTTTTTT | CASSTQQIGTGELFF | NA | TRBV9 | NA | TRBJ2-2
TGTGCCAGCAGCGTAGTATCTAGCGGGGGGGCGGAGACCCAGTACTTC | CASSVVSSGGAETQYF | NA | TRBV9 | TRBD2 | TRBJ2-5
TGTGCCAGCAGCTTAGACAGAAATTACGAGCAGTACTTC | CASSLDRNYEQYF | NA | TRBV7-2 | NA | TRBJ2-7
TGTGCCAGCAGTCTCTTAGGACCGAGTCCCTACGAGCAGTACTTC | CASSLLGPSPYEQYF | NA | TRBV27 | NA | TRBJ2-7
TGCGCCAGCAGCCAAGAAATGGGGACACCTTCCTACGAGCAGTACTTC | CASSQEMGTPSYEQYF | NA | TRBV4-1 | NA | TRBJ2-7
TGTGCCAGCAGTGAATTTGGCGGGACCAGGGGTTCCTACGAGCAGTACTTC | CASSEFGGTRGSYEQYF | NA | TRBV2 | NA | TRBJ2-7
TGTGCCAGCAGAAAGGTCCGGGACAGGGGAAATGAGCAGTTCTTC | CASRKVRDRGNEQFF | NA | TRBV6-5 | TRBD1 | TRBJ2-1
TGTGCCAGCTCGGCACCTAGCGGGGTAAAGACCCAGTACTTC | CASSAPSGVKTQYF | NA | TRBV18 | TRBD2 | TRBJ2-5
TGCGCCAGCAGCTTGGGGACAGGTAACACTGAAGCTTTCTTT | CASSLGTGNTEAFF | NA | TRBV5-1 | TRBD1 | TRBJ1-1
TGTGCCAGCAGCTTGTATGGACAGAACTATGGCTACACCTTC | CASSLYGQNYGYTF | NA | TRBV5-4 | NA | TRBJ1-2
TGCAGCGTCGCGCCACTAGCGGGGGCGCTTGGGAATGAGCAGTTCTTC | CSVAPLAGALGNEQFF | NA | TRBV29-1 | TRBD2 | TRBJ2-1
TGTGCCAGCAGTTTAGGGACAGCGGGAGGCACAGATACGCAGTATTTT | CASSLGTAGGTDTQYF | once | TRBV27 | NA | TRBJ2-3
TGTGCCAGCAGCTCCGGGACAGGGCCCGTCGAGCAGTACTTC | CASSSGTGPVEQYF | NA | TRBV9 | TRBD1 | TRBJ2-7
TGCGCCAGCAGCCAAGATGAGGGGAGCCCCACAGATACGCAGTATTTT | CASSQDEGSPTDTQYF | NA | TRBV4-3 | NA | TRBJ2-3
TGTGCCAGCAGTGAAGTTGAGGTGAACACTGAAGCTTTCTTT | CASSEVEVNTEAFF | NA | TRBV2 | NA | TRBJ1-1
TGTGCCAGCGCTGACCCAGAAGTTAACTATGGCTACACCTTC | CASADPEVNYGYTF | NA | TRBV6-5 | NA | TRBJ1-2
TGCAGTGGTTGGCGACTTTACGAGCAGTACTTC | CSGWRLYEQYF | NA | TRBV20-1 | NA | TRBJ2-7